Listed below are T cell receptor beta chains from one sample, sequenced in a study of spatial heterogeneity in lung cancer. TCRdb passed the 5' RACE reads through MiXCR, listing each CDR3 protein once. The data show 40,000 to 45,000 distinct CDR3 sequences, 20% to 25% seen once. The sample in question was PBMCs, obtained at follow-up. These receptors were taken from a female donor with early-stage non-small cell lung cancer. CDR3s include the opening cysteine and the closing phenylalanine or tryptophan. D genes are given only for firm matches. Expanded clones are given a class, and other clones once, few, many or no size at all.

CDR3aa,d_gene,v_gene,len,abundance,j_gene
CASSLARFYNEQFF,-,TRBV5-1,14,-,TRBJ2-1
CASSTRGQLYGYTF,TRBD1,TRBV12-3/TRBV12-4,14,many,TRBJ1-2
CSAFSQSDEQFF,-,TRBV20-1,12,-,TRBJ2-1
CASKDYVSDGYTF,-,TRBV7-9,13,few,TRBJ1-2
CASSSRVPNSPLHF,-,TRBV11-2,14,-,TRBJ1-6
CSATLDRGLNEQFF,TRBD1,TRBV20-1,14,-,TRBJ2-1
CAISGAYEQYF,-,TRBV10-3,11,-,TRBJ2-7
CASSPGTGQAYF,TRBD1,TRBV7-3,12,-,TRBJ2-5
CASSTPRGRRGETQYF,TRBD2,TRBV12-3/TRBV12-4,16,-,TRBJ2-5
CASSQNGRDQPQHF,-,TRBV3-1,14,-,TRBJ1-5
CASSPWKNTEAFF,-,TRBV28,13,-,TRBJ1-1
CASSSPGQPQHF,-,TRBV2,12,many,TRBJ1-5
CATNSRGGAGNEQFF,TRBD2,TRBV10-2,15,many,TRBJ2-1
CASTEQGFGYTF,TRBD1,TRBV6-5,12,many,TRBJ1-2
CASGTGGGNEQFF,TRBD1,TRBV6-2/TRBV6-3,13,-,TRBJ2-1
CASSLVLAEYNEQFF,TRBD2,TRBV5-1,15,few,TRBJ2-1
CASSSGLGDYGYTF,-,TRBV5-1,14,few,TRBJ1-2
CASSQTRPNEQFF,-,TRBV14,13,many,TRBJ2-1
CASSYLGGSGNQPQHF,-,TRBV12-3/TRBV12-4,16,-,TRBJ1-5
CARKPQGGAETQYF,TRBD2,TRBV2,14,many,TRBJ2-5
CASSLNGAPQTQYF,-,TRBV3-1,14,few,TRBJ2-5
CASSAKGTGELFF,-,TRBV9,13,few,TRBJ2-2
CSGLTSGGGEQFF,TRBD2,TRBV29-1,13,-,TRBJ2-1
CATSVVKTEAFF,-,TRBV7-9,12,-,TRBJ1-1
CASSNRDTYQPQHF,-,TRBV7-8,14,-,TRBJ1-5
CSVSGTGVWETQYF,TRBD1,TRBV29-1,14,many,TRBJ2-5
CSARRPGLAGEMSTGELFF,TRBD2,TRBV20-1,19,-,TRBJ2-2
CASSPFGVTDTQYF,-,TRBV18,14,-,TRBJ2-3
CASSRPSGANVLTF,-,TRBV5-4,14,-,TRBJ2-6
CAISESPRGTDTQYF,-,TRBV10-3,15,many,TRBJ2-3
CASSPRTGLANYGYTF,TRBD1,TRBV4-1,16,-,TRBJ1-2
CASSLRGYTEAFF,-,TRBV5-4,13,few,TRBJ1-1
CASSQPLAGGRNEQFF,TRBD2,TRBV3-1,16,-,TRBJ2-1
CSASLGTQYF,-,TRBV20-1,10,few,TRBJ2-3
CASSDLGEQYF,-,TRBV10-2,11,few,TRBJ2-7
CASSPRLAGSTDTQYF,TRBD2,TRBV7-3,16,many,TRBJ2-3
CARGGAGQNTGELFF,-,TRBV7-7,15,few,TRBJ2-2
CASSSTGGRNIQYF,TRBD2,TRBV11-2,14,few,TRBJ2-4
CASSIWWRDTGELFF,-,TRBV19,15,-,TRBJ2-2
CASSPRGGWGGYTF,-,TRBV12-3/TRBV12-4,14,-,TRBJ1-2
CASSYGYSNQPQHF,-,TRBV6-2/TRBV6-3,14,-,TRBJ1-5
CSVEGAQETQYF,-,TRBV29-1,12,many,TRBJ2-5